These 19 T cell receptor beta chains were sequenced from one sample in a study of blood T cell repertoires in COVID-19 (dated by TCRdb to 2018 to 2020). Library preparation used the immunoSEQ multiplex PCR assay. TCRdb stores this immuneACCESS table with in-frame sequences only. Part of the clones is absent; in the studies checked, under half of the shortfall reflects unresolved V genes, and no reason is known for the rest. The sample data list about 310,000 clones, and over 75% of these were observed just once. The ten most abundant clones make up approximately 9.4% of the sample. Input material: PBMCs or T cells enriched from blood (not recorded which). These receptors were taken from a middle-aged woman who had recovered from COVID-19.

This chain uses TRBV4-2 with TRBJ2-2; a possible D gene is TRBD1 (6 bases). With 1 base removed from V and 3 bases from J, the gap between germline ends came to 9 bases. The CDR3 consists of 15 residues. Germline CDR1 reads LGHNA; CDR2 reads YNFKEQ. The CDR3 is CASSQGSGDTGELFF. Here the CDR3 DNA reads TGTGCCAGCAGCCAAGGATCAGGGGACACCGGGGAGCTGTTTTTT.

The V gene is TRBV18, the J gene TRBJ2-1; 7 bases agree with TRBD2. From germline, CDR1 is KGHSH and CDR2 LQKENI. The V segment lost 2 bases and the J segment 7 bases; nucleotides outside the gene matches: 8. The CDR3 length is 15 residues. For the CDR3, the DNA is TGTGCCAGCTCACCAGAGGGGCTAGCGGCAAATGAGCAGTTCTTC. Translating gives CASSPEGLAANEQFF.

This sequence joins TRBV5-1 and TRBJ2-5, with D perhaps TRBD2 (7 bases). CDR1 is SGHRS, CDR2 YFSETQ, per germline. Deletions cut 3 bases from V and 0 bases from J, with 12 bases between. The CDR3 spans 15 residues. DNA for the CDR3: TGCGCCAGCAGCTCGGGGGGCGGAAACCAAGAGACCCAGTACTTC. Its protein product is CASSSGGGNQETQYF.

The CDR3 nucleotides are TGTGCCAGCAGCGGGGCGTATGGCTACACCTTC. Amino acid sequence: CASSGAYGYTF. The chain is built from TRBV9 and TRBJ1-2; D is unresolved. The germline CDR1 and CDR2 sequences are SGDLS and YYNGEE. The V and J ends lost 3 bases and 5 bases respectively, with 5 bases between them. The CDR3 runs 11 residues.

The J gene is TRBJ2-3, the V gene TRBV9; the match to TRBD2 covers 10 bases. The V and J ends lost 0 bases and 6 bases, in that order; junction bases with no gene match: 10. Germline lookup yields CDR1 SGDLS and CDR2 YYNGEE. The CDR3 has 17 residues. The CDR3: CASSVDLAGEFGDTQYF. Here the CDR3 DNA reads TGTGCCAGCAGCGTAGATCTAGCGGGAGAGTTTGGGGATACGCAGTATTTT.

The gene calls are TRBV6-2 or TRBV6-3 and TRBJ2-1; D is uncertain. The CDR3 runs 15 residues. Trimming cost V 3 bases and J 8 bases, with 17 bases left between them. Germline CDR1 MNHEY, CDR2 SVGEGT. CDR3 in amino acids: CASSYSFGLGYEQFF. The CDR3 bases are TGTGCCAGCAGTTATTCGTTTGGGCTTGGGTATGAGCAGTTCTTC.

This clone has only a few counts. The DNA for the CDR3 is TGTGCCAGCAGTGATTTTAGCGGGGGGGCCGGGGAGCTGTTTTTT. Protein product: CASSDFSGGAGELFF. The V gene is TRBV6-1, the J gene TRBJ2-2, with 11 positions matching TRBD2. The length of the CDR3 is 15 residues. The V gene end was trimmed by 3 bases and the J gene end by 6 bases; junction bases not matched to a gene: 3. Germline values: CDR1 MNHNS, CDR2 SASEGT.

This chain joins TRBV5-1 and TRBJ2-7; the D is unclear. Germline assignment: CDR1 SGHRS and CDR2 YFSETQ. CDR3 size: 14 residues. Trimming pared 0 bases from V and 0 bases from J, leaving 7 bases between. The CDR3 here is CASSLDSFSYEQYF. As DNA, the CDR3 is TGCGCCAGCAGCTTGGACAGTTTCTCCTACGAGCAGTACTTC.

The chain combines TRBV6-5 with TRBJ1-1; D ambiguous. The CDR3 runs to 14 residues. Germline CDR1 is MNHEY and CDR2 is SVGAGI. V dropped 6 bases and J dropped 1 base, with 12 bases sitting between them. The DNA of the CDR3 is TGTGCCAGCAGCCTAGGTCCGGGGAACACTGAAGCTTTCTTT. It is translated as CASSLGPGNTEAFF.

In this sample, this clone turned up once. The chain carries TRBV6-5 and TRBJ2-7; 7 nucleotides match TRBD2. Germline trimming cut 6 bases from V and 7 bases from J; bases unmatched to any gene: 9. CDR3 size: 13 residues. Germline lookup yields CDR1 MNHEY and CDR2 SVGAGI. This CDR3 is CASRPPSGGEQYF. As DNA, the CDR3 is TGTGCCAGCAGACCTCCTAGCGGCGGAGAGCAGTACTTC.

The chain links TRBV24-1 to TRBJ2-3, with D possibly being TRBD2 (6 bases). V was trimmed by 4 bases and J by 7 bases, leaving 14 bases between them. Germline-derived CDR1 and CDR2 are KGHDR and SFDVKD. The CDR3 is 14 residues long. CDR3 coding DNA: TGTGCCACCAGTGAACGGGAGCCGGGGAATACGCAGTATTTT. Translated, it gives CATSEREPGNTQYF.

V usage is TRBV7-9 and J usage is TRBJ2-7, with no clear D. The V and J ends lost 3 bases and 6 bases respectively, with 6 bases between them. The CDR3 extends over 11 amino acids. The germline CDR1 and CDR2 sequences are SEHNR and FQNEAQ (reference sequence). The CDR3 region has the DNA TGTGCCAGCAGCTTCCAGGCCGAGCAGTACTTC. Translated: CASSFQAEQYF.

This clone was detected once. DNA for the CDR3: TGTGCCAGCAGTTCCAGTTTGGGCAATCAGCCCCAGCATTTT. Protein: CASSSSLGNQPQHF. The J gene is TRBJ1-5, the V gene TRBV27, with D uncertain. The germline CDR1 and CDR2 sequences are MNHEY and SMNVEV (reference sequence). V shed 4 bases and J shed 2 bases, with 9 bases lying between them. The CDR3 is 14 residues long.

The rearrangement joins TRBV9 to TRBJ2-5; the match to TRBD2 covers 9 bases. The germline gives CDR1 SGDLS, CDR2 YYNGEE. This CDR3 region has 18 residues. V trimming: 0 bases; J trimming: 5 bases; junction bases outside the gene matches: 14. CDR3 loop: CASSVDPGTSRFRETQYF. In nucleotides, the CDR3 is TGTGCCAGCAGCGTAGACCCCGGGACTAGCCGGTTCAGGGAGACCCAGTACTTC.

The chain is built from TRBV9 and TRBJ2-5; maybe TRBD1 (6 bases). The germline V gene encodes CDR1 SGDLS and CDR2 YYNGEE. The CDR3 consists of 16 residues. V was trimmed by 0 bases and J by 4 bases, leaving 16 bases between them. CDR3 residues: CASSVATGRGSETQYF. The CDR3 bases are TGTGCCAGCAGCGTAGCTACCGGCAGGGGATCAGAGACCCAGTACTTC.

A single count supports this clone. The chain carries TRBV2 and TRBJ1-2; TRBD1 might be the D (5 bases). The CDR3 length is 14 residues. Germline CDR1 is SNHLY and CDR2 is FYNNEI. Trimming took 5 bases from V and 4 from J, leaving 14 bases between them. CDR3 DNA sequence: TGTGCCAGCAGTACGACAGCCGGGGGCTATGGCTACACCTTC. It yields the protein CASSTTAGGYGYTF.

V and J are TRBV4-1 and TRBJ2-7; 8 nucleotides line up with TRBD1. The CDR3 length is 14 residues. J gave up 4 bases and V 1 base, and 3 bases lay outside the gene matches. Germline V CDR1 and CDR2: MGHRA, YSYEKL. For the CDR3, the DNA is TGCGCCAGCAGCCAAGCGGACAGGGAATACGAGCAGTACTTC. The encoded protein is CASSQADREYEQYF.

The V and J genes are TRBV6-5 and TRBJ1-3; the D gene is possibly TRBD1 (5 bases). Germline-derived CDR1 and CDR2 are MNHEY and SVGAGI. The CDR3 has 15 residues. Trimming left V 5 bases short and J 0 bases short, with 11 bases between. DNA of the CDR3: TGTGCCAGCAGTAGGGGTCAGCTCTCTGGAAACACCATATATTTT. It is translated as CASSRGQLSGNTIYF.

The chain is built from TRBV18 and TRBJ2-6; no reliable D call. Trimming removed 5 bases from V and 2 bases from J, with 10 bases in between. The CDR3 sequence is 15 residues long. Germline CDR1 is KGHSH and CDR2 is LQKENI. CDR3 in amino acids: CASSSTVAGANVLTF. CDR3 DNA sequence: TGTGCCAGCTCATCCACAGTAGCTGGGGCCAACGTCCTGACTTTC.